The 21 T cell receptor beta chains listed next were all sequenced from one sample in a study of a mutant IDH1 vaccine in newly diagnosed glioma. Sequencing used immunoSEQ multiplex PCR; TCRdb keeps in-frame clones, though not all of them. The sample holds 50,000 to 65,000 clones, over 80% seen once. Documented time point: week 23, last vaccination. Doses comprised 300 ug of mutant IDH1 20-mer peptide each, plus topical imiquimod. Which antigens these TCRs recognize remains unknown. This sample comprised PBMCs, obtained from a glioma patient whose treatment included an IDH1 peptide vaccine. Receptors originate from a man in his forties with glioma.

The V and J genes are TRBV28 and TRBJ1-1; possibly TRBD1 for D (5 bases). The V and J ends lost 3 bases and 6 bases respectively, with 20 bases between them. The CDR3 is 16 amino acids. Per the germline V gene, CDR1 is MDHEN and CDR2 is SYDVKM. The CDR3 DNA reads as TGTGCCAGCAGTTTCCCCGGGACGGGGGGTCCGGCTGAAGCTTTCTTT. Translation: CASSFPGTGGPAEAFF. Full variable domain (rest looked up from reference TRBV28 and TRBJ1-1): DVKVTQSSRYLVKRTGEKVFLECVQDMDHENMFWYRQDPGLGLRLIYFSYDVKMKEKGDIPEGYSVSREKKERFSLILESASTNQTSMYLCASSFPGTGGPAEAFFGQGTRLTVV.

The chain links TRBV18 to TRBJ2-2; the match to TRBD2 covers 12 bases. V lost 3 bases and J lost 6; bases outside the gene matches: 2. The germline V gene encodes CDR1 KGHSH and CDR2 LQKENI. The CDR3 contains 15 residues. CDR3 residues: CASSPTSGSPGELFF. CDR3 DNA sequence: TGTGCCAGCTCACCGACTAGCGGGAGTCCCGGGGAGCTGTTTTTT.

CDR3 residues: CASSRTGREGRETQYF. CDR3 DNA sequence: TGTGCCAGTAGTAGGACGGGGCGGGAGGGCCGGGAGACCCAGTACTTC. The chain joins TRBV19 to TRBJ2-5, with 9 nucleotides matching TRBD2. Per germline, CDR1 LNHDA and CDR2 SQIVND (reference sequence). This CDR3 region has 16 residues. With 4 bases clipped from V and 5 bases from J, the junction kept 11 bases outside the gene matches. Drawing the rest from reference TRBV19 and TRBJ2-5, the complete variable domain is DGGITQSPKYLFRKEGQNVTLSCEQNLNHDAMYWYRQDPGQGLRLIYYSQIVNDFQKGDIAEGYSVSREKKESFPLTVTSAQKNPTAFYLCASSRTGREGRETQYFGPGTRLLVL.

The chain combines TRBV29-1 with TRBJ1-2, with D possibly TRBD1 on 5 matching bases. The CDR3 runs 19 residues. V was cut by 0 bases and J by 4 bases, with 27 bases left in between. CDR1 is SQVTM, CDR2 ANQGSEA, per germline. Here the CDR3 reads CSVEDDSAGGQTRVYGYTF. The CDR3 region has the DNA TGCAGCGTTGAAGATGATTCGGCGGGGGGTCAAACCCGGGTCTATGGCTACACCTTC.

The chain employs TRBV9 and TRBJ2-5; D unclear. In germline, CDR1 is SGDLS, CDR2 YYNGEE. V lost 2 bases and J lost 3, with 2 bases in between. The CDR3 loop spans 11 amino acids. This CDR3 is CASSVEETQYF. CDR3 sequence (DNA): TGTGCCAGCAGCGTGGAAGAGACCCAGTACTTC.

The chain carries TRBV5-6 and TRBJ2-5, with TRBD2 identical over 8 bases. CDR3 length: 14 amino acids. After removal of 1 base from V and 7 bases from J, the junction contained 6 bases not matched to a gene. In germline, CDR1 is SGHDT, CDR2 YYEEEE. CDR3 protein: CASSLTGTRVTQYF. The DNA for the CDR3 is TGTGCCAGCAGCTTGACCGGGACTAGGGTGACCCAGTACTTC.

This chain links TRBV5-1 with TRBJ2-4; D possibly uses TRBD1 or TRBD2 (5 bases each). CDR3 length: 14 amino acids. Looked up from germline, CDR1 is SGHRS and CDR2 is YFSETQ. With 0 bases removed from V and 5 bases from J, the gap between germline ends came to 9 bases. CDR3 sequence (DNA): TGCGCCAGCAGCTTGGGGGGGACCGAAAACATTCAGTACTTC. Encoded protein: CASSLGGTENIQYF.

This clone was detected only once. This chain uses TRBV7-9 with TRBJ1-2; D gene ambiguous. Per the germline V gene, CDR1 is SEHNR and CDR2 is FQNEAQ (reference sequence). The V and J ends lost 1 base and 9 bases respectively, with 15 bases between them. The CDR3 is made up of 14 amino acids. Here the CDR3 DNA reads TGTGCCAGCAGCTTAGTATCGGGCCAGAGAAGCTACACCTTC. This gives the protein CASSLVSGQRSYTF.

This chain connects TRBV5-6 to TRBJ1-4, with D perhaps TRBD1 (5 bases). The CDR3 spans 16 residues. Trimming pared 0 bases from V and 3 bases from J, leaving 12 bases between. In germline, CDR1 is SGHDT, CDR2 YYEEEE. CDR3 in amino acids: CASSLAMGRPNEKLFF. CDR3 nucleotides: TGTGCCAGCAGCTTGGCCATGGGGCGACCTAATGAAAAACTGTTTTTT.

The rearrangement uses TRBV5-8 and TRBJ2-5; TRBD1 agrees at 11 bases. V lost 4 bases, J lost 5 bases, and 7 bases stayed unmatched. CDR1 is SGHTS, CDR2 YDEGEE, per germline. CDR3 length equals 15 residues. This CDR3 reads CASSKTGTGGETQYF. CDR3 nucleotides: TGTGCCAGCAGCAAAACCGGGACAGGGGGTGAGACCCAGTACTTC.

This chain joins TRBV29-1 and TRBJ2-7; the match to TRBD2 covers 7 bases. The CDR3 consists of 13 residues. CDR1 SQVTM and CDR2 ANQGSEA come from the germline V gene. Unmatched junction bases numbered 7, after V lost 8 bases and J lost 0 bases. Here the CDR3 DNA reads TGCAGCTGTCTAGCGGCAAGCTCCTACGAGCAGTACTTC. It specifies CSCLAASSYEQYF.

The CDR3 DNA reads TGTGCCAGCTCAGTAAGACAGGGGGCCGGACTAGCGGGATCATTGGATGAGCAGTTCTTC. Residues: CASSVRQGAGLAGSLDEQFF. The J gene is TRBJ2-1, the V gene TRBV18, with 12 nucleotides matching TRBD2. Unmatched junction bases numbered 22, after V lost 5 bases and J lost 8 bases. The CDR3 contains 20 residues. Germline V gene data show CDR1 as KGHSH and CDR2 as LQKENI.

This clone was observed a single time. The rearrangement links TRBV14 to TRBJ2-7; 11 positions match TRBD1. This CDR3 is 14 amino acids long. Unmatched junction bases numbered 5, after V lost 6 bases and J lost 4 bases. Germline V CDR1 and CDR2: SGHDN, FVKESK. The CDR3 sequence: CASRRTGGVYEQYF. DNA of the CDR3: TGTGCCAGCAGGCGGACAGGGGGCGTTTACGAGCAGTACTTC.

This clone came up a few times. The chain carries TRBV18 and TRBJ1-2; D might be TRBD1 (5 bases). CDR1 KGHSH and CDR2 LQKENI come from the germline V gene. The CDR3 contains 15 residues. Trimming took off 6 bases at V and 2 bases at J, with 16 bases between the two ends. The chain's CDR3 is CASSDQQDTNYGYTF. The DNA for the CDR3 is TGTGCCAGCTCGGACCAACAGGATACGAACTATGGCTACACCTTC.

V is TRBV4-1 and J is TRBJ2-1; 7 nucleotides match TRBD2. The CDR3 covers 15 residues. J gave up 5 bases and V 4 bases, and 8 bases lay outside the gene matches. The germline V gene has CDR1 MGHRA and CDR2 YSYEKL. The CDR3 is CASSRVGGRDNEQFF. CDR3 sequence (DNA): TGCGCCAGCAGCCGAGTCGGTGGGAGGGACAATGAGCAGTTCTTC.

The chain recombines TRBV19 with TRBJ1-2; TRBD1 matches at 10 bases. V gave up 8 bases and J gave up 3 bases; unmatched junction bases: 9. The CDR3 length is 15 residues. Germline loops: CDR1 LNHDA, CDR2 SQIVND (reference sequence). The CDR3 bases are TGTGCCAGTGAGTCAGGGACAGGGGTCTACTATGGCTACACCTTC. It is translated as CASESGTGVYYGYTF.

The gene calls are TRBV28 and TRBJ2-7; TRBD2 is a possible D gene (6 bases). This CDR3 region has 13 residues. Trimming removed 2 bases at V and 5 bases at J, with 10 bases between. Germline-derived CDR1 and CDR2 are MDHEN and SYDVKM. The CDR3 coding sequence is TGTGCCAGCAGTTTAGCGGGGATCGACGAGCAGTACTTC. Amino acid sequence: CASSLAGIDEQYF. The whole variable domain, filled in from reference TRBV28 and TRBJ2-7, reads DVKVTQSSRYLVKRTGEKVFLECVQDMDHENMFWYRQDPGLGLRLIYFSYDVKMKEKGDIPEGYSVSREKKERFSLILESASTNQTSMYLCASSLAGIDEQYFGPGTRLTVT.

This clone appeared a single time. This sequence joins TRBV25-1 and TRBJ2-5, with no clear D. The V and J ends lost 6 bases and 3 bases respectively, with 2 bases between them. The germline gives CDR1 MGHDK, CDR2 SYGVNS. This CDR3 has 10 residues. CDR3: CASSEETQYF. In DNA, the CDR3 is TGTGCCAGCAGCGAAGAGACCCAGTACTTC.

The rearrangement uses TRBV7-8 and TRBJ2-7; D gene unclear. The CDR3 contains 17 residues. Germline V gene data show CDR1 as SGHVS and CDR2 as FQNEAQ. V lost 0 bases and J lost 3, with 18 bases in between. CDR3 DNA: TGTGCCAGCAGCTTAGCTTTAGGTCCCCACGAGCTCTACGAGCAGTACTTC. Translation gives CASSLALGPHELYEQYF.

The chain links TRBV6-6 to TRBJ2-1; possible D gene TRBD1, 6 bases. V gave up 0 bases and J gave up 0 bases, with 9 bases separating them. CDR1 and CDR2 (germline): MNHNY, SVGAGI (reference sequence). The CDR3 extends over 16 amino acids. CDR3 sequence reads: CASSYSRGSSYNEQFF. The CDR3 DNA reads as TGTGCCAGCAGTTACTCAAGGGGGAGCTCCTACAATGAGCAGTTCTTC.

This sequence joins TRBV27 and TRBJ1-2, with TRBD1 as a possible D gene (6 bases). The CDR3 runs 13 residues. CDR1 and CDR2 (germline): MNHEY, SMNVEV (reference sequence). The V and J ends lost 0 bases and 7 bases respectively, with 9 bases between them. Here the CDR3 reads CASSLSGTSGYTF. CDR3 DNA: TGTGCCAGCAGTTTATCGGGGACATCTGGCTACACCTTC.